The 22 T cell receptor beta chains below come from one sample, sequenced in a study of shared clonotypes between healthy human individuals. In the naive CD8 group, cells lacked CD45RO and were positively selected for CCR7, so terminally differentiated effector memory CD45RA+ cells were left out. Method: immunoSEQ multiplex PCR; TCRdb's copy keeps in-frame clones and lacks some. The sample holds about 2,200,000 clones, about 93% seen once. Material for sequencing was naive CD8+ T cells from PBMCs. The receptors derive from a man younger than 30 in good health. Some clones in this sample may be carry-over from other donors' samples.

This chain connects TRBV30 to TRBJ2-7, with 7 bases aligning to TRBD1. The CDR3 is 13 amino acids. Germline lookup yields CDR1 GTSNPN and CDR2 SVGIG (reference sequence). V lost 4 bases and J lost 5; bases outside the gene matches: 8. In nucleotides, the CDR3 is TGTGCCTGGAACAGGGGCGCCAGTAACGAGCAGTACTTC. It codes for CAWNRGASNEQYF.

This clone occurred once. The chain recombines TRBV5-5 with TRBJ2-7, with 7 bases lining up with TRBD1. The germline V gene has CDR1 SGHKS and CDR2 YYEKEE (reference sequence). The V gene end was trimmed by 4 bases and the J gene end by 6 bases; junction bases not matched to a gene: 7. The CDR3 spans 13 residues. CDR3: CASSLGTAVEQYF. CDR3 nucleotide sequence: TGTGCCAGCAGCCTCGGGACAGCTGTCGAGCAGTACTTC.

The chain recombines TRBV25-1 with TRBJ2-2; D call uncertain. The CDR3 is 15 residues long. The germline V gene has CDR1 MGHDK and CDR2 SYGVNS. V dropped 1 base and J dropped 1 base, with 7 bases sitting between them. Written as DNA, the CDR3 is TGTGCCAGCAGTGAATCGGTCCTGAACACCGGGGAGCTGTTTTTT. Protein product: CASSESVLNTGELFF.

A note on this clone: The same CDR3 also results from other DNA sequences found in this sample. This chain links TRBV5-1 with TRBJ2-4; no clear D. The germline CDR1 and CDR2 sequences are SGHRS and YFSETQ. V lost 0 bases and J 0 bases, leaving 4 bases between the germline ends. The CDR3 consists of 14 residues. The CDR3 nucleotides read TGCGCCAGCAGCTTGGAACTAGCCAAAAACATTCAGTACTTC. It yields the protein CASSLELAKNIQYF.

The chain recombines TRBV4-3 with TRBJ2-7; the D gene is possibly TRBD2 (6 bases). CDR1 is LGHNA and CDR2 is YSLEER in the germline V gene. The CDR3 extends over 13 amino acids. V lost 2 bases and J 5 bases, leaving 10 bases between the germline ends. The CDR3 nucleotides read TGCGCCAGCAGCCAATATCGGGGGAACGAGCAGTACTTC. Translating it yields CASSQYRGNEQYF.

As DNA, the CDR3 is TGTGCCAGCAGCCCTGGGGCAGGGTTATACAATGAGCAGTTCTTC. Residues: CASSPGAGLYNEQFF. The chain recombines TRBV5-6 with TRBJ2-1, with D perhaps matching TRBD1 (5 bases). The CDR3 sequence is 15 residues long. Germline loops: CDR1 SGHDT, CDR2 YYEEEE. Trimming took off 4 bases at V and 4 bases at J, with 15 bases between the two ends.

The chain combines TRBV5-6 with TRBJ2-7; a weak D match, TRBD2 (5 bases). There are 12 residues in the CDR3. Trimming cost V 4 bases and J 3 bases, with 8 bases left between them. Germline assignment: CDR1 SGHDT and CDR2 YYEEEE. CDR3 coding DNA: TGTGCCAGCAGCATTCGGGACTACGAGCAGTACTTC. It encodes CASSIRDYEQYF.

Comment on this clone: Other DNA sequences in this specimen translate into the identical CDR3. This chain connects TRBV28 to TRBJ2-7; D might be TRBD1 (5 bases). The CDR3 length is 12 residues. Trimming took off 6 bases at V and 3 bases at J, with 9 bases between the two ends. CDR1 and CDR2 (germline): MDHEN, SYDVKM. The CDR3 is CASSLDSYEQYF. The CDR3 DNA is TGTGCCAGCAGCCTAGACAGCTACGAGCAGTACTTC.

The chain employs TRBV7-3 and TRBJ2-3; 7 bases line up with TRBD1. The CDR3 consists of 15 residues. V gave up 4 bases and J gave up 0 bases; unmatched junction bases: 4. Germline V gene lookup returns CDR1 SGHTA and CDR2 FQGTGA. As DNA, the CDR3 is TGTGCCAGCAGCTCACAGGGGTTCAGCACAGATACGCAGTATTTT. As protein: CASSSQGFSTDTQYF. Full variable domain (outside the CDR3, taken from reference TRBV7-3 and TRBJ2-3): GAGVSQTPSNKVTEKGKYVELRCDPISGHTALYWYRQSLGQGPEFLIYFQGTGAADDSGLPNDRFFAVRPEGSVSTLKIQRTERGDSAVYLCASSSQGFSTDTQYFGPGTRLTVL.

This chain links TRBV4-1 with TRBJ1-1; possibly TRBD1 for D (5 bases). The germline V and J ends were trimmed by 0 bases and 0 bases, with 17 bases remaining between them. Germline assignment: CDR1 MGHRA and CDR2 YSYEKL. The CDR3 is 18 amino acids. CDR3 in amino acids: CASSQEGPEQDMNTEAFF. The CDR3 DNA sequence: TGCGCCAGCAGCCAAGAGGGGCCGGAGCAGGATATGAACACTGAAGCTTTCTTT.

Worth noting for this clone: Other nucleotide sequences from this sample produce the same CDR3. The rearrangement joins TRBV6-5 to TRBJ1-1, with D possibly being TRBD1 (5 bases). The V end was cut by 3 bases, the J end by 0 bases, with 8 bases between. The V gene's germline CDR1 is MNHEY and CDR2 SVGAGI. The CDR3 totals 14 residues. The CDR3 sequence: CASSYGGMNTEAFF. The DNA of the CDR3 is TGTGCCAGCAGTTATGGGGGAATGAACACTGAAGCTTTCTTT.

The chain employs TRBV19 and TRBJ1-2; the D is unclear. The V and J ends lost 5 bases and 5 bases respectively, with 12 bases between them. This CDR3 spans 13 amino acids. From germline, CDR1 is LNHDA and CDR2 SQIVND (reference sequence). This CDR3 reads CASSELGPYGYTF. Written as DNA, the CDR3 is TGTGCCAGTAGTGAGTTAGGACCGTATGGCTACACCTTC.

This clone was observed once. The rearrangement uses TRBV27 and TRBJ2-1; D is ambiguous. This CDR3 spans 16 amino acids. Germline V gene lookup returns CDR1 MNHEY and CDR2 SMNVEV (reference sequence). V shed 3 bases and J shed 3 bases, with 15 bases lying between them. The chain's CDR3 is CASSLDRIDFYNEQFF. The CDR3 nucleotides are TGTGCCAGCAGTTTGGATAGGATTGACTTCTACAATGAGCAGTTCTTC.

This clone appeared a single time. The chain has TRBV28 and TRBJ2-7; TRBD1 aligns across 7 bases. Germline lookup yields CDR1 MDHEN and CDR2 SYDVKM. Trimming at V came to 4 bases and at J to 4 bases, leaving 10 bases not matched to a gene. The CDR3 is 15 amino acids. The DNA of the CDR3 is TGTGCCAGCAGTTCACAGGGGCGACTCTTTTACGAGCAGTACTTC. This sequence encodes CASSSQGRLFYEQYF.

This chain joins TRBV9 and TRBJ1-1; D gene unclear. The CDR3 is 17 residues long. V lost 0 bases to trimming and J lost 0 bases, with 15 bases between them. Germline V gives CDR1 SGDLS, CDR2 YYNGEE. DNA of the CDR3: TGTGCCAGCAGCGTAGAACCCGGCCTGTTCATGAACACTGAAGCTTTCTTT. It translates to CASSVEPGLFMNTEAFF.

In this sample, this clone turned up once. V usage is TRBV15 and J usage is TRBJ2-4; 9 bases line up with TRBD1. The CDR3 runs 15 residues. V dropped 0 bases and J dropped 9; count of bases not matched to a gene: 6. Germline CDR1 reads LNHNV; CDR2 reads YYDKDF (reference sequence). The CDR3 sequence: CATSREGTGRGIQYF. The DNA of the CDR3 is TGTGCCACCAGCAGAGAAGGGACAGGGAGGGGCATTCAGTACTTC. Full variable domain (outside the CDR3, taken from reference TRBV15 and TRBJ2-4): DAMVIQNPRYQVTQFGKPVTLSCSQTLNHNVMYWYQQKSSQAPKLLFHYYDKDFNNEADTPDNFQSRRPNTSFCFLDIRSPGLGDTAMYLCATSREGTGRGIQYFGAGTRLSVL.

The chain recombines TRBV4-3 with TRBJ2-2; D may match TRBD1 or TRBD2 (5 bases each). CDR3 length: 18 residues. V lost 4 bases and J 1 base, leaving 19 bases between the germline ends. The germline V gene encodes CDR1 LGHNA and CDR2 YSLEER. Written as DNA, the CDR3 is TGCGCCAGCAGCCCTGGGGGACCTGGGGCAGAGAACACCGGGGAGCTGTTTTTT. This encodes CASSPGGPGAENTGELFF.

The sample holds one count of this clone. The V gene is TRBV27, the J gene TRBJ2-5, with a weak D call TRBD2 (5 bases). This CDR3 contains 16 residues. Trimming stripped 2 bases from V and 3 bases from J, with 16 bases between. Germline V CDR1 and CDR2: MNHEY, SMNVEV (reference sequence). The CDR3 DNA reads as TGTGCCAGCAGTTTACGGGATCAAGGGCCTAAAGAGACCCAGTACTTC. Its protein product is CASSLRDQGPKETQYF.

The V and J genes are TRBV10-2 and TRBJ1-2, with D maybe TRBD1 (5 bases). The CDR3 is made up of 13 amino acids. V lost 0 bases and J lost 8, with 10 bases in between. In germline, CDR1 is WSHSY, CDR2 SAAADI. CDR3 loop: CASSESSGWGYTF. The CDR3 bases are TGCGCCAGCAGTGAGTCCTCAGGGTGGGGCTACACCTTC.

The V call is TRBV4-2, the J call TRBJ2-7; 9 bases are a match to TRBD2. With 2 bases clipped from V and 3 bases from J, the junction kept 11 bases outside the gene matches. The length of the CDR3 is 17 residues. Germline V gives CDR1 LGHNA, CDR2 YNFKEQ. The chain's CDR3 is CASSQTPPWTSDYEQYF. As DNA, the CDR3 is TGTGCCAGCAGCCAAACCCCCCCGTGGACTAGCGACTACGAGCAGTACTTC.

The CDR3 sequence: CASSHWGDNYNEQFF. The CDR3 DNA reads as TGTGCCAGCAGTCACTGGGGAGACAACTACAATGAGCAGTTCTTC. V usage is TRBV27 and J usage is TRBJ2-1, with D possibly matching TRBD2 (5 bases). Germline loops: CDR1 MNHEY, CDR2 SMNVEV (reference sequence). The CDR3 runs 15 residues. Deletions cut 5 bases from V and 3 bases from J, with 14 bases between.

This rearrangement joins TRBV7-9 to TRBJ1-3; D gene unclear. This CDR3 contains 14 residues. CDR1 is SEHNR, CDR2 FQNEAQ, per germline (reference sequence). Trimming shortened V by 4 bases and J by 0 bases, and 7 bases separated the two germline ends. The CDR3 reads CASSSAPSGNTIYF. The DNA for the CDR3 is TGTGCCAGCAGCTCGGCACCCTCTGGAAACACCATATATTTT.